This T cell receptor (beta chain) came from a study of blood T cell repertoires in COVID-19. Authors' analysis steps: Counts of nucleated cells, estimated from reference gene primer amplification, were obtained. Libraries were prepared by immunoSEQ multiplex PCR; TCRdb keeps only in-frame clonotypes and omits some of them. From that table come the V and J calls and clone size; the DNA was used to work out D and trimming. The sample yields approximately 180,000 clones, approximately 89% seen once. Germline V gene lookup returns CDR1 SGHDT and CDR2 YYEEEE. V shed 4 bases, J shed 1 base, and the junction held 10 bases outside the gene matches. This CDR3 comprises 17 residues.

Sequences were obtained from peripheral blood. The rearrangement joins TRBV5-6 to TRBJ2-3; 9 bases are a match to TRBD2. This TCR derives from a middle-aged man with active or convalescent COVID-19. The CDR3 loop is CASSRSLAGARTDTQYF. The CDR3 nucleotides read TGTGCCAGCAGCCGGAGTTTAGCGGGGGCCCGCACAGATACGCAGTATTTT.